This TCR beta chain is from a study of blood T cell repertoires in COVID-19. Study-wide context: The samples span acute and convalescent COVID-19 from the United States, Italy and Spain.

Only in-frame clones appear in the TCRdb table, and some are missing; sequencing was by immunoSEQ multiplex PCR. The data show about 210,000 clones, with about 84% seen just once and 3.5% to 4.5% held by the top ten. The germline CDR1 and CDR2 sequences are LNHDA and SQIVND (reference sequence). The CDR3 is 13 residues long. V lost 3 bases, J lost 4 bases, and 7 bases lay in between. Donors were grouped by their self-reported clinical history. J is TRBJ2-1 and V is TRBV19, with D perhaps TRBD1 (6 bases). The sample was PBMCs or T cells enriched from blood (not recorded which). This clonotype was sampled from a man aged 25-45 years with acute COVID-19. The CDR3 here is CASSIGQYNEQFF. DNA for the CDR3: TGTGCCAGTAGTATCGGACAGTACAATGAGCAGTTCTTC.